The 24 T cell receptor beta chains below all came from one sample that was sequenced in a study of blood T cell repertoires in COVID-19. TCRdb keeps only in-frame clones here, not all; method: immunoSEQ multiplex PCR. The table shows roughly 150,000 clones, with roughly 84% occurring only once. Sequencing was done on a sample of peripheral blood. The receptors here all came from a human donor in a cohort sampled during active COVID-19.

This chain uses TRBV4-1 with TRBJ2-3; possible D gene TRBD2, 5 bases. V lost 4 bases and J 1 base, leaving 15 bases between the germline ends. Germline CDR1 MGHRA, CDR2 YSYEKL. CDR3 length: 16 amino acids. DNA of the CDR3: TGCGCCAGCAGCCCGAGGACTGGACCCGGCACAGATACGCAGTATTTT. Residues: CASSPRTGPGTDTQYF.

The chain links TRBV10-3 to TRBJ1-2; 9 bases line up with TRBD1. The junction had 7 bases not matched to a gene; V was cut back by 7 bases and J by 4 bases. Germline CDR1 reads ENHRY; CDR2 reads SYGVKD. The CDR3 spans 14 residues. The chain's CDR3 is CAIKAGQGGYGYTF. The CDR3 DNA is TGTGCCATCAAAGCGGGACAGGGCGGCTATGGCTACACCTTC.

This clone was observed a single time. The chain joins TRBV7-8 to TRBJ2-1; TRBD2 aligns across 8 bases. The V gene end was trimmed by 5 bases and the J gene end by 1 base; junction bases not matched to a gene: 4. The CDR3 extends over 15 amino acids. The germline gives CDR1 SGHVS, CDR2 FQNEAQ. The CDR3 DNA is TGTGCCAGCAGCGGCCCGGGGGGGTCCTACAATGAGCAGTTCTTC. This codes for CASSGPGGSYNEQFF.

The chain couples TRBV5-4 to TRBJ2-2; TRBD1 might be the D (6 bases). Trimming left V 1 base short and J 4 bases short, with 14 bases between. The CDR3 consists of 16 residues. Germline assignment: CDR1 SGHNT and CDR2 YYREEE (reference sequence). DNA of the CDR3: TGTGCCAGCAGCTTGCGTCAGGGGATTGGCACCGGGGAGCTGTTTTTT. Amino acid sequence: CASSLRQGIGTGELFF.

The rearrangement joins TRBV5-4 to TRBJ2-1; D is perhaps TRBD1 (6 bases). CDR3 length: 14 residues. Deletions cut 4 bases from V and 4 bases from J, with 12 bases between. The germline V gene encodes CDR1 SGHNT and CDR2 YYREEE (reference sequence). The CDR3 loop is CASSSDRSYNEQFF. The CDR3 DNA sequence: TGTGCCAGCAGCAGTGACAGGAGTTACAATGAGCAGTTCTTC.

This chain links TRBV19 with TRBJ1-2; the D is unclear. CDR3 length equals 13 residues. Germline lookup yields CDR1 LNHDA and CDR2 SQIVND (reference sequence). Trimming stripped 4 bases from V and 8 bases from J, with 14 bases between. CDR3 amino acids: CASSTSSSGGYTF. In DNA form, the CDR3 reads TGTGCCAGTAGTACCTCAAGCTCGGGAGGCTACACCTTC.

The chain joins TRBV19 to TRBJ2-7, with TRBD1 identical over 9 bases. V was clipped by 7 bases and J by 5 bases; unmatched bases: 9. Germline V lookup: CDR1 LNHDA, CDR2 SQIVND (reference sequence). The length of the CDR3 is 14 residues. The CDR3 DNA is TGTGCCAGTAATGGTGGGGACAGGGTGCACGAGCAGTACTTC. Protein product: CASNGGDRVHEQYF.

This chain connects TRBV19 to TRBJ2-7; D remains unclear. CDR1 is LNHDA, CDR2 SQIVND, per germline (reference sequence). CDR3 length: 14 residues. Trimming took 5 bases from V and 4 from J, leaving 15 bases between them. Written as DNA, the CDR3 is TGTGCCAGTAGTCGTGCGGAAGATGGGTACGAGCAGTACTTC. It is translated as CASSRAEDGYEQYF.

This chain uses TRBV7-8 with TRBJ1-5; D not certain. The germline V gene has CDR1 SGHVS and CDR2 FQNEAQ. The CDR3 is 17 residues long. V was shortened by 5 bases and J by 0 bases, with 17 bases between the two germline ends. CDR3 sequence (DNA): TGTGCCAGCAGCCCAACGGAGACGCATTATAGCAATCAGCCCCAGCATTTT. Translated, it gives CASSPTETHYSNQPQHF.

The V and J genes are TRBV21-1 and TRBJ2-7; the D call in the table, TRBD2, was not verified against the DNA. TRBV21-1 is described as a pseudogene. This CDR3 region has 17 residues. CDR3 DNA: TGTGCCAGCAGCAAAGCTTCTCCGGGACTAGCAACGTACGAGCAGTACGTC. It is translated as CASSKASPGLATYEQYV.

This chain links TRBV19 with TRBJ2-7; 7 nucleotides align to TRBD1. Unmatched junction bases numbered 8, after V lost 3 bases and J lost 3 bases. CDR3 length: 15 residues. Per germline, CDR1 LNHDA and CDR2 SQIVND (reference sequence). The DNA for the CDR3 is TGTGCCAGTAGTATTGAAACTGGGACAGTCTACGAGCAGTACTTC. This sequence encodes CASSIETGTVYEQYF.

The rearrangement uses TRBV7-9 and TRBJ1-1; D is unresolved. Germline assignment: CDR1 SEHNR and CDR2 FQNEAQ (reference sequence). There are 12 residues in the CDR3. The CDR3 DNA is TGTGTCAGTGCTCAGGAGAACACTGAAGCTTTCTTT. As protein: CVSAQENTEAFF. The full variable domain, rest sourced from reference TRBV7-9 and TRBJ1-1, is DTGVSQNPRHKITKRGQNVTFRCDPISEHNRLYWYRQTLGQGPEFLTYFQNEAQLEKSRLLSDRFSAERPKGSFSTLEIQRTEQGDSAMYLCVSAQENTEAFFGQGTRLTVV.

The genes are TRBV11-3 and TRBJ1-2, with 9 bases aligning to TRBD1. The V gene's germline CDR1 is SGHNT and CDR2 YENEEA. Losses at the gene ends were 3 bases for V and 4 bases for J; bases not matched to a gene: 0. The CDR3 is 13 amino acids. CDR3 bases: TGTGCCAGCAGCTTGACAGGGGGCTATGGCTACACCTTC. This encodes CASSLTGGYGYTF.

The CDR3 region is CASSLEGPGQIYTEAFF. The CDR3 DNA follows: TGTGCCAGCAGCTTAGAAGGGCCGGGACAGATCTACACTGAAGCTTTCTTT. This rearrangement joins TRBV7-2 to TRBJ1-1; 7 bases are a match to TRBD1. Germline V gives CDR1 SGHTA, CDR2 FQGNSA. This CDR3 has 17 residues. V shed 1 base, J shed 3 bases, and the junction held 11 bases outside the gene matches.

This chain connects TRBV5-1 to TRBJ2-1; 8 nucleotides align to TRBD2. The CDR3 loop spans 17 amino acids. Per the germline V gene, CDR1 is SGHRS and CDR2 is YFSETQ. V shed 3 bases, J shed 3 bases, and the junction held 11 bases outside the gene matches. CDR3 residues: CASSYRPGGDYYNEQFF. DNA for the CDR3: TGCGCCAGCAGCTACCGCCCGGGAGGGGATTACTACAATGAGCAGTTCTTC.

The genes are TRBV4-3 and TRBJ1-2, with D tentatively TRBD1 (5 bases). The V end was cut by 1 base, the J end by 4 bases, with 13 bases between. From germline, CDR1 is LGHNA and CDR2 YSLEER. The CDR3 contains 15 residues. CDR3 in DNA: TGCGCCAGCAGCCAAGCGGGGGACGATAGCTATGGCTACACCTTC. Its protein is CASSQAGDDSYGYTF.

The rearrangement joins TRBV5-1 to TRBJ1-1; the D gene is possibly TRBD1 (5 bases). Trimming took 2 bases from V and 0 from J, leaving 8 bases between them. This CDR3 is built from 14 residues. Germline-derived CDR1 and CDR2 are SGHRS and YFSETQ. CDR3 sequence reads: CASSFKDMNTEAFF. CDR3 sequence (DNA): TGCGCCAGCAGCTTTAAGGACATGAACACTGAAGCTTTCTTT.

The chain employs TRBV7-2 and TRBJ2-2, with 8 bases lining up with TRBD2. Germline loops: CDR1 SGHTA, CDR2 FQGNSA. The CDR3 extends over 16 amino acids. V shed 5 bases and J 4 bases; nucleotides not matched to a gene: 9. CDR3 sequence reads: CASSPPAGEATGELFF. CDR3 sequence (DNA): TGTGCCAGCAGCCCGCCAGCGGGAGAGGCCACCGGGGAGCTGTTTTTT.

The gene calls are TRBV28 and TRBJ1-6; D gene unclear. The CDR3 totals 13 residues. The V gene's germline CDR1 is MDHEN and CDR2 SYDVKM. V shed 2 bases and J shed 6 bases, with 5 bases lying between them. CDR3 residues: CASSLISNSPLHF. In DNA, the CDR3 is TGTGCCAGCAGTTTAATCTCTAATTCACCCCTCCACTTT.

This chain uses TRBV5-1 with TRBJ2-3; 11 nucleotides agree with TRBD2. Looked up from germline, CDR1 is SGHRS and CDR2 is YFSETQ. The CDR3 contains 16 residues. Trimming took 6 bases from V and 1 from J; bases not matched to a gene: 7. The CDR3 sequence is CASNDILAGGTDTQYF. DNA of the CDR3: TGCGCCAGCAACGATATACTAGCGGGAGGCACAGATACGCAGTATTTT.

V is TRBV5-1 and J is TRBJ1-5; D remains ambiguous. The CDR3 is 13 residues long. Germline CDR1 is SGHRS and CDR2 is YFSETQ. The ends were cut back, 4 bases at V and 5 bases at J, with 10 bases in the middle. DNA for the CDR3: TGCGCCAGCAGCGCGTATTATGATCAGCCCCAGCATTTT. Residues: CASSAYYDQPQHF.

The J gene is TRBJ1-1, the V gene TRBV5-1; D is unclear. The CDR3 has 15 amino acids. Germline CDR1 reads SGHRS; CDR2 reads YFSETQ. Trimming removed 1 base from V and 1 base from J, with 11 bases in between. The CDR3 DNA sequence: TGCGCCAGCAGCTTGAGTAGTAGGAGGAACACTGAAGCTTTCTTT. Translation: CASSLSSRRNTEAFF.

The rearrangement links TRBV7-2 to TRBJ2-7; 12 bases map to TRBD2. The CDR3 covers 13 residues. CDR1 is SGHTA and CDR2 is FQGNSA in the germline V gene. J gave up 6 bases and V 6 bases, and 3 bases lay outside the gene matches. The CDR3 DNA follows: TGTGCCAGCAGTTCGACTAGCGGGAGCGAGCAGTACGTC. This translates into CASSSTSGSEQYV.

This chain joins TRBV15 and TRBJ2-7, with 7 bases matching TRBD2. The ends lost 5 bases at V and 0 bases at J; junction bases unmatched: 4. The CDR3 runs 14 residues. Germline CDR1 and CDR2: LNHNV and YYDKDF (reference sequence). CDR3 amino acids: CATSQGGSSYEQYV. In DNA form, the CDR3 reads TGTGCCACCAGCCAGGGCGGGAGCTCCTACGAGCAGTACGTC.